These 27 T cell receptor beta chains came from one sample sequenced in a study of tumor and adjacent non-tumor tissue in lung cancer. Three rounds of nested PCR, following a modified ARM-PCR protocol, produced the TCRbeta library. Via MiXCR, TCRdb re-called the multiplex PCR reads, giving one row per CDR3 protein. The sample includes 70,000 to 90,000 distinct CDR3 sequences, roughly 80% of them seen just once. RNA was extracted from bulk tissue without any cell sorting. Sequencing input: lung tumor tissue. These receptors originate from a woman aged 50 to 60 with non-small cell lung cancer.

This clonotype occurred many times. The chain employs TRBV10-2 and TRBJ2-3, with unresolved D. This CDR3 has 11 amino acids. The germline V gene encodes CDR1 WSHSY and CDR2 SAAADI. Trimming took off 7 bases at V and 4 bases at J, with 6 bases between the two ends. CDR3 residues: CASIMSDTQYF. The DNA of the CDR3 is TGCGCCAGCATTATGTCAGATACGCAGTATTTT.

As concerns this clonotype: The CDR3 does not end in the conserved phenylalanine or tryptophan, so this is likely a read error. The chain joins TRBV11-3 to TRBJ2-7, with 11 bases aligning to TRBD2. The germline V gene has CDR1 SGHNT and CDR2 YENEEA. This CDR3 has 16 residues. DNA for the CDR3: TGCGCCAGCAACTTAGATGGGACTAGCGGATTTTACGAGCAGTACCTC. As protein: CASNLDGTSGFYEQYL.

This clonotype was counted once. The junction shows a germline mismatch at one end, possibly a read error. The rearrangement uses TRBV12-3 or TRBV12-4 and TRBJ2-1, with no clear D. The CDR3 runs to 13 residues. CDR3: CASSFRLSNEEFF. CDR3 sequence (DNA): TGTGCCAGTAGTTTTCGGCTATCCAATGAGGAGTTCTTC.

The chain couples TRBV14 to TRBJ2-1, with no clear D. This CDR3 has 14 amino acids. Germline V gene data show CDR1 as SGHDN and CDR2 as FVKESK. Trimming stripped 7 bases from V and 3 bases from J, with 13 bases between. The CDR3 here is CASNRGENYNEQFF. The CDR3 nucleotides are TGTGCCAGCAACCGCGGAGAGAACTACAATGAGCAGTTCTTC.

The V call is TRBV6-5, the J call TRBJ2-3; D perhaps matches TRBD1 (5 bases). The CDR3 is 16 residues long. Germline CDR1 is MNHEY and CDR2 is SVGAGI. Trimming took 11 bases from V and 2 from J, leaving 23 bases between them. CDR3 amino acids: CADSYSRFRFTDTQYF. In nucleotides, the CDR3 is TGTGCCGACAGTTACTCGAGGTTTAGGTTCACAGATACGCAGTATTTT.

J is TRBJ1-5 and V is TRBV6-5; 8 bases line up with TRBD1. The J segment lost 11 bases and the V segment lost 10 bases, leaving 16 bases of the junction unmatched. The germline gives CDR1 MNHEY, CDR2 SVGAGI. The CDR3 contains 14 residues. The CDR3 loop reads CANSIAGGGQSQHF. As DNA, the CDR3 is TGTGCCAACAGCATTGCAGGGGGCGGGCAGTCCCAGCATTTT.

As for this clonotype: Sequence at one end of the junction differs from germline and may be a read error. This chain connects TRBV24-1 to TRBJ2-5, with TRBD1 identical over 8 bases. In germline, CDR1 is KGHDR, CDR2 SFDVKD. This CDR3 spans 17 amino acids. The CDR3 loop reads CATSACSGTGYQVTQYF. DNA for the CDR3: TGTGCCACCAGTGCATGCTCCGGGACAGGTTATCAAGTGACCCAGTACTTC.

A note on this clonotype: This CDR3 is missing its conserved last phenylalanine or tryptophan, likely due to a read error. This CDR3 reads CTSSQVPGGQETQYL. The DNA of the CDR3 is TGTACCAGCAGCCAAGTTCCGGGAGGACAAGAGACCCAGTACTTG. This chain uses TRBV4-2 with TRBJ2-5; TRBD2 agrees at 7 bases. The length of the CDR3 is 15 residues. From germline, CDR1 is LGHNA and CDR2 YNFKEQ.

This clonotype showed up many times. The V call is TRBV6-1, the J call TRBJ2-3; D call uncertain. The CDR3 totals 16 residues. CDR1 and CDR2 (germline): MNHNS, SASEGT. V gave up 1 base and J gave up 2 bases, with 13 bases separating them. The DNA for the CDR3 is TGTGCCAGCAGTGAAGGAGTAGCACTCCCCACAGATACGCAGTATTTT. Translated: CASSEGVALPTDTQYF.

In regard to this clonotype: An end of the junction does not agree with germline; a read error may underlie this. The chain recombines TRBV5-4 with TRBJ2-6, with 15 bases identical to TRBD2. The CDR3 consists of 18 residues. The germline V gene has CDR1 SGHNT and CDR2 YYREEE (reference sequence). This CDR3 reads CVSSKGLAGGGGANVLTF. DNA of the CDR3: TGTGTCAGCAGCAAGGGACTAGCGGGAGGAGGCGGGGCCAACGTCCTGACGTTC.

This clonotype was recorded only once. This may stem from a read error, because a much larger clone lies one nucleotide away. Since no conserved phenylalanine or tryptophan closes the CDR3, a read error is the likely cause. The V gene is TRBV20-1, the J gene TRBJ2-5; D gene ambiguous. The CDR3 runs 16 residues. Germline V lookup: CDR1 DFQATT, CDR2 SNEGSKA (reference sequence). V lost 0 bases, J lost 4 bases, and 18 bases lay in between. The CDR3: CSARETGRYILETQYL. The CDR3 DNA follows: TGCAGTGCTAGAGAGACCGGGCGCTATATTTTAGAGACCCAGTACTTA.

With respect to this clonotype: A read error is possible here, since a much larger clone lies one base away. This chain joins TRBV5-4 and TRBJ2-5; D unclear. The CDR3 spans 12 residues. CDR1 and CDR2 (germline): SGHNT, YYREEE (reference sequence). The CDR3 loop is CVSSPNRETQYF. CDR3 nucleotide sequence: TGTGTCAGCAGCCCGAATCGGGAGACCCAGTACTTC. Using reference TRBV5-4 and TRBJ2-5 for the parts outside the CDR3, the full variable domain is ETGVTQSPTHLIKTRGQQVTLRCSSQSGHNTVSWYQQALGQGPQFIFQYYREEENGRGNFPPRFSGLQFPNYSSELNVNALELDDSALYLCVSSPNRETQYFGPGTRLLVL.

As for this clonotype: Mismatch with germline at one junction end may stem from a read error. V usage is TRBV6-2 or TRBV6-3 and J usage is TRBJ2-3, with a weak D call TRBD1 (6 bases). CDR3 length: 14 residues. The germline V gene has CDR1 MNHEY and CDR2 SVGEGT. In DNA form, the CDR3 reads TGTGACAGCAGCATGGACAGTGAAACAGATAAACAGTATTTT. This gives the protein CDSSMDSETDKQYF.

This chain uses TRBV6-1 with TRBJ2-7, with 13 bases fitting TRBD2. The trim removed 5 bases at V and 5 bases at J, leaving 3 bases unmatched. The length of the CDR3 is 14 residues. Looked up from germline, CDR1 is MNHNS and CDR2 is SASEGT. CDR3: CASSILAGGDEQYF. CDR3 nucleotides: TGTGCCAGCAGTATACTAGCGGGAGGGGACGAGCAGTACTTC.

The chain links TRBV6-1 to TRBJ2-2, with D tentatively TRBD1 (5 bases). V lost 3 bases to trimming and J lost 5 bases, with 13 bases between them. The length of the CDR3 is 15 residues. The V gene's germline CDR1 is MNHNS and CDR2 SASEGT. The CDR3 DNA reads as TGTGCCAGCAGTGATCAGGGTACCCAGACCGGGGAGCTGTTTTTT. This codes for CASSDQGTQTGELFF.

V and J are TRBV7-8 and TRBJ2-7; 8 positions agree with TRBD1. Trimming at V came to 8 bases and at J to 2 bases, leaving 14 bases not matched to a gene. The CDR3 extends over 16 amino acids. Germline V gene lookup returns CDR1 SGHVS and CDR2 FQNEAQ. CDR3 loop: CASCRRGGQGTYEQYF. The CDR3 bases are TGTGCCAGCTGCCGTAGAGGCGGACAGGGAACCTACGAGCAGTACTTC.

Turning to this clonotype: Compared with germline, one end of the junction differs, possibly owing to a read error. As DNA, the CDR3 is TGTGCCAGCAGCCGAGGACTAACGGGGACTAGCACAGATACACAGTATTTT. Translating it yields CASSRGLTGTSTDTQYF. The chain uses TRBV7-8 and TRBJ2-3, with 9 bases aligning to TRBD2. This CDR3 contains 17 residues. CDR1 SGHVS and CDR2 FQNEAQ come from the germline V gene.

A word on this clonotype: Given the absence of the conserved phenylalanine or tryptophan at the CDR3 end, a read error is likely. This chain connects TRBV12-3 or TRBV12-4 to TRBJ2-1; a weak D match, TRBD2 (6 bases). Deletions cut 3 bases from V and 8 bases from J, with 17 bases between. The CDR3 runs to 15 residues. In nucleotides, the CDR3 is TGTGCCAGCAGTTTGGAGTCGGGAGCTAACCATGAGCAGTTCTTA. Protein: CASSLESGANHEQFL.

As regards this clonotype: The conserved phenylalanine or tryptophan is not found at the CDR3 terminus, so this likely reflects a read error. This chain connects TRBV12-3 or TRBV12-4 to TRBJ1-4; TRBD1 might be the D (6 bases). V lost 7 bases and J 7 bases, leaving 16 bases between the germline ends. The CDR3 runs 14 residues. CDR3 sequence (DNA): TGTGCCAGCAACACTCAACAGGGTTTTGAAAAACTGTTTTAT. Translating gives CASNTQQGFEKLFY.

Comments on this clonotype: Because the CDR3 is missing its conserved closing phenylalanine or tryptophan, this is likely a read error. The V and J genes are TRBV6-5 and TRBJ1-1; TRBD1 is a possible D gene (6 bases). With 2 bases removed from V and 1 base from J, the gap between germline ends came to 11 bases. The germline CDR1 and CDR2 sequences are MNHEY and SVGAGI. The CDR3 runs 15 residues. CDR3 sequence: CASSYRTEPNTEAFL. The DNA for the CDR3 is TGTGCCAGCAGTTACCGGACAGAGCCGAACACTGAAGCTTTCTTA.

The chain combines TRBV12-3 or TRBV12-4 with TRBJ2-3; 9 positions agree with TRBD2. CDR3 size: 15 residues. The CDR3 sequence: CLSSFQLAGTDTQYF. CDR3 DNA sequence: TGTCTCAGCAGTTTCCAACTAGCGGGTACAGATACGCAGTATTTT.

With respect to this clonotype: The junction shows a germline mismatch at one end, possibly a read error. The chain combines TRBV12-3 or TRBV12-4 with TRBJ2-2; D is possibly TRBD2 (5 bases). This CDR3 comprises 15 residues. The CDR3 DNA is TGTGCCAGCAGTATAGCAGGCGCGAACACCGGGGAGCCGTTTTTT. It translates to CASSIAGANTGEPFF.

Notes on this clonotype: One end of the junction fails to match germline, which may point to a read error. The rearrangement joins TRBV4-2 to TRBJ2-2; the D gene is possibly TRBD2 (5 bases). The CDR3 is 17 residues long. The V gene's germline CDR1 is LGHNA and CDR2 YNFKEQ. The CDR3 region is CASSQERTSGKTGELFF. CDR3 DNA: TGTGCCAGTAGCCAAGAGAGAACAAGCGGCAAAACCGGGGAGCTGTTTTTT.

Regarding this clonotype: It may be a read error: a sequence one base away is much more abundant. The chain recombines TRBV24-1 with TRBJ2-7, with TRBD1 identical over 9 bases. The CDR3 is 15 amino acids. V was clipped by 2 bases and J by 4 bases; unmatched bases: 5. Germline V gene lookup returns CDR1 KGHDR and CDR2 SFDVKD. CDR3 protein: CATSDSRQGGYEQYF. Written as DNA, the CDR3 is TGTGCCACCAGTGATTCGAGACAGGGGGGTTACGAGCAGTACTTC.

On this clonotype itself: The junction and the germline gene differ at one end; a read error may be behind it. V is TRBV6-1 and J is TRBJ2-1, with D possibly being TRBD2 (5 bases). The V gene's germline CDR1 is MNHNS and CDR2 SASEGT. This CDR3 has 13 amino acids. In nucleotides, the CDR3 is TGTGCCAGCAGTGGTGGGAGAAACAATGCGCAGTTCTTC. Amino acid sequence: CASSGGRNNAQFF.

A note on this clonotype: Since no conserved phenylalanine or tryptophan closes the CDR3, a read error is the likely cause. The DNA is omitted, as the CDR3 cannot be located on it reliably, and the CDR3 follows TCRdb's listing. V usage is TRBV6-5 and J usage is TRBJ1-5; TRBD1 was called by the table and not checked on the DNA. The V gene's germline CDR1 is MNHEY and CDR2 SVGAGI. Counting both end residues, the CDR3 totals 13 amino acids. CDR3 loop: CASSVTGREPQRY.

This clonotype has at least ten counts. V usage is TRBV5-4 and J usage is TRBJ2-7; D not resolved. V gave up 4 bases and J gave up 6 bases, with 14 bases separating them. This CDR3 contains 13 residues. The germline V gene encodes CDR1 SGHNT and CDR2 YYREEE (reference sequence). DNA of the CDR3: TGTGCCAGCAGCACCGGACCCCCTGGCGAGCAGTACTTC. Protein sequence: CASSTGPPGEQYF.